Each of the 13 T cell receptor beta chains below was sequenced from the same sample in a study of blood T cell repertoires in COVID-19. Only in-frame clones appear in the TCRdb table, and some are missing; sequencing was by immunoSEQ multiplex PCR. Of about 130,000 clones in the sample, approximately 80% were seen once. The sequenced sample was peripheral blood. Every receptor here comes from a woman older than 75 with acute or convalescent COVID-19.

The CDR3 spells CASSLEQGSYGYTF. DNA of the CDR3: TGTGCCAGCAGCTTGGAACAGGGTTCCTATGGCTACACCTTC. The V call is TRBV5-6, the J call TRBJ1-2; weak D call: TRBD1 (6 bases). V was trimmed by 0 bases and J by 4 bases, leaving 10 bases between them. The CDR3 spans 14 residues. In germline, CDR1 is SGHDT, CDR2 YYEEEE. Full variable domain (remainder filled in from reference TRBV5-6 and TRBJ1-2): DAGVTQSPTHLIKTRGQQVTLRCSPKSGHDTVSWYQQALGQGPQFIFQYYEEEERQRGNFPDRFSGHQFPNYSSELNVNALLLGDSALYLCASSLEQGSYGYTFGSGTRLTVV.

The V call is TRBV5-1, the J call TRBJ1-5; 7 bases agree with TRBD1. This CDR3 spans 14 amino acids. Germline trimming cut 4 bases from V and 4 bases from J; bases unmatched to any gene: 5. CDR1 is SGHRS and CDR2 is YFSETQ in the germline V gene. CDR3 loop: CASSTGTENQPQHF. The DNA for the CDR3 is TGCGCCAGCAGCACCGGGACAGAAAATCAGCCCCAGCATTTT.

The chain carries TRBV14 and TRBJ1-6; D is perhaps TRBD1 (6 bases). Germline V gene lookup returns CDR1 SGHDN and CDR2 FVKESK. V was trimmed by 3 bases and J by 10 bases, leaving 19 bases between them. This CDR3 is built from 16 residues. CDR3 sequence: CASSQERQDFRSPLHF. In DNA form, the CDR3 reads TGTGCCAGCAGCCAGGAAAGACAGGACTTTCGGTCACCCCTCCACTTT.

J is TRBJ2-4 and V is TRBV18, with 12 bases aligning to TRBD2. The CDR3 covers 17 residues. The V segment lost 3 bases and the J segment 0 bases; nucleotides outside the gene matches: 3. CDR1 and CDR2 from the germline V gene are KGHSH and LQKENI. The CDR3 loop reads CASSPKLAGGAKNIQYF. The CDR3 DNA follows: TGTGCCAGCTCACCGAAACTAGCGGGGGGAGCCAAAAACATTCAGTACTTC.

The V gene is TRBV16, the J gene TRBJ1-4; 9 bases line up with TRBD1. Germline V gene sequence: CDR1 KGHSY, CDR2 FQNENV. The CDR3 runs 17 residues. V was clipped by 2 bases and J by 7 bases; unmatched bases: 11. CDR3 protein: CASSQNPGQGVGEKLFF. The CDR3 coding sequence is TGTGCCAGCAGCCAAAACCCGGGACAGGGCGTAGGTGAAAAACTGTTTTTT.

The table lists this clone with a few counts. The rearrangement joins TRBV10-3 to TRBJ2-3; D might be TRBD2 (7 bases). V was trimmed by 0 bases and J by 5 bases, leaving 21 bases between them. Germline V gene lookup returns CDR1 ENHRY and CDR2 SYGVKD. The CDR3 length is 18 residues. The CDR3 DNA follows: TGTGCCATCAGTGAGTCGCGTGAAGGGGGGGCCTTGGGAGATACGCAGTATTTT. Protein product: CAISESREGGALGDTQYF.

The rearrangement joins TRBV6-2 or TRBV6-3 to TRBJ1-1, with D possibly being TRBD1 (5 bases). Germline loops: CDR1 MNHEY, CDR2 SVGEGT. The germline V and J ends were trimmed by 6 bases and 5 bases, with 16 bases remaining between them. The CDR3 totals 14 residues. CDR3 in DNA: TGTGCCAGCAGCCCCATGGGGGGAGGGACTGAAGCTTTCTTT. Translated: CASSPMGGGTEAFF.

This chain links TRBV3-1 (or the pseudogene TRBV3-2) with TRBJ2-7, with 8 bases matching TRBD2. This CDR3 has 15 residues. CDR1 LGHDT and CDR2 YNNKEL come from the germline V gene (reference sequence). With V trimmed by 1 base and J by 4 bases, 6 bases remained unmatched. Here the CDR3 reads CASSQVPGLDYEQYF. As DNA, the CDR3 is TGTGCCAGCAGCCAAGTCCCGGGACTAGATTACGAGCAGTACTTC.

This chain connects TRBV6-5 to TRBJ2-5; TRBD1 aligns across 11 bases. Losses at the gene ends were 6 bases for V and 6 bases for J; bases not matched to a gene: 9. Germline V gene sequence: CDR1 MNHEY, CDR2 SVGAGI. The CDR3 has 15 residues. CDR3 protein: CASRRAGQGEQTQYF. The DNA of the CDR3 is TGTGCCAGCAGGCGGGCGGGACAGGGGGAACAGACCCAGTACTTC.

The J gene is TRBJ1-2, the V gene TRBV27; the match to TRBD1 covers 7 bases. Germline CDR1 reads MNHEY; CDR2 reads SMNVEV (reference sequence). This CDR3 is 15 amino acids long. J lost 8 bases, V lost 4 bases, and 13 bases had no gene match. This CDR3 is CASSSLDRRQGGYTF. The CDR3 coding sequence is TGTGCCAGCAGTTCTTTGGACAGGCGCCAGGGAGGCTACACCTTC.

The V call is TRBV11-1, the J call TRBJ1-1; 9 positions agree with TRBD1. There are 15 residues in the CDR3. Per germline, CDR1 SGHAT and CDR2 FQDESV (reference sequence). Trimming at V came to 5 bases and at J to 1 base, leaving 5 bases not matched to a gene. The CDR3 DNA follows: TGTGCCAGCAGCAAAGTGGGACAGGGGAACACTGAAGCTTTCTTT. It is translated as CASSKVGQGNTEAFF.

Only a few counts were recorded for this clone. The CDR3 DNA reads TGTGCCAGCAGCATCAACCCTCGGAGGAACTATGGCTACACCTTC. This gives the protein CASSINPRRNYGYTF. V is TRBV27 and J is TRBJ1-2; D remains unclear. Trimming stripped 6 bases from V and 2 bases from J, with 16 bases between. The germline gives CDR1 MNHEY, CDR2 SMNVEV (reference sequence). This CDR3 has 15 residues.

CDR3 protein: CASSLYPGRETQYF. For the CDR3, the DNA is TGTGCCAGCAGCTTGTATCCAGGGCGGGAGACCCAGTACTTC. The chain uses TRBV5-6 and TRBJ2-5; tentatively, D is TRBD1 (5 bases). Trimming left V 1 base short and J 5 bases short, with 12 bases between. The CDR3 has 14 amino acids. Germline V gene data show CDR1 as SGHDT and CDR2 as YYEEEE.